The TCR beta chain under discussion was sequenced for a study of T-cell memory formation after mild COVID-19. As for the study in general: In these data, TCR clusters were largely donor specific. Findings of the study overall: Mostly located in CM and EM were contracting CD4+ clones, with contracting CD8+ clones located in EMRA. Pre-infection memory contained some responding clones, which suggested that cross-reactive memory had joined.

TCRdb fed the 5' RACE reads into MiXCR, producing one record per CDR3 protein. The sample holds tens of thousands of distinct CDR3 sequences, around a quarter seen once. Concerning this clonotype: Its antigen is undetermined.

This CDR3 has 13 residues. Germline V gene lookup returns CDR1 MGHRA and CDR2 YSYEKL. Trimming cost V 1 base and J 10 bases, with 11 bases left between them. The gene calls are TRBV4-1 and TRBJ2-1; no clear D. The sample consisted of PBMCs or a T cell subset sorted from them (not recorded which). The TCR originated in a man between 18 and 29 years old who had mild COVID-19 (a few samples of this study predate the infection). Cell type and time point are not known. CDR3 residues: CASSQALPEEQFF. As DNA, the CDR3 is TGCGCCAGCAGCCAAGCTTTACCCGAGGAGCAGTTCTTC.